The 32 T cell receptor beta chains reported below all come from one sample, sequenced in a study of beta chain features in type 1 diabetes. These receptors have no known antigen. Sequenced material consisted of expressed TCRB transcripts (all of the isolated RNA was reverse transcribed). The table came from immunoSEQ multiplex PCR; TCRdb's copy has only in-frame clones and leaves some out. The sample consists of approximately 46,000 clones, 35% to 55% of them appearing once. General study results and limits: Type 1 diabetes patients had TCRB CDR3s that were shorter (moderately but significantly so) in all four CD4+ subsets.

Sample: stem cell memory CD4+ T cells from blood. Every receptor here comes from a man aged 25-45 years with type 1 diabetes.

This clone has a handful of counts. The chain recombines TRBV5-1 with TRBJ2-1; D is perhaps TRBD2 (6 bases). The V gene lost 2 bases and the J gene lost 6 bases, with 15 bases spanning the gap. The V gene's germline CDR1 is SGHRS and CDR2 YFSETQ. This CDR3 is built from 15 residues. The CDR3 DNA reads TGCGCCAGCAGCTTATTAGCGGTGAGGGGCAATGAGCAGTTCTTC. This encodes CASSLLAVRGNEQFF.

Only a few counts were recorded for this clone. This sequence joins TRBV7-8 and TRBJ2-3; the D gene is possibly TRBD1 (5 bases). Germline V CDR1 and CDR2: SGHVS, FQNEAQ. This CDR3 is built from 15 residues. V was clipped by 6 bases and J by 4 bases, with 17 bases between them. CDR3: CASSPHQGMADTQYF. Here the CDR3 DNA reads TGTGCCAGCAGTCCACATCAGGGTATGGCAGATACGCAGTATTTT. The full variable domain, rest sourced from reference TRBV7-8 and TRBJ2-3, is GAGVSQSPRYKVAKRGQDVALRCDPISGHVSLFWYQQALGQGPEFLTYFQNEAQLDKSGLPSDRFFAERPEGSVSTLKIQRTQQEDSAVYLCASSPHQGMADTQYFGPGTRLTVL.

V usage is TRBV5-1 and J usage is TRBJ2-7; D possibly corresponds to TRBD2 (5 bases). Trimming took 3 bases from V and 4 from J, leaving 8 bases between them. From germline, CDR1 is SGHRS and CDR2 YFSETQ. This CDR3 is built from 12 residues. Here the CDR3 reads CASSSTGYEQYF. CDR3 sequence (DNA): TGCGCCAGCAGCTCGACGGGATACGAGCAGTACTTC.

This clone occurred a few times. The rearrangement joins TRBV2 to TRBJ2-2; TRBD1 agrees at 10 bases. The CDR3 contains 17 residues. Germline V CDR1 and CDR2: SNHLY, FYNNEI. V dropped 10 bases and J dropped 3; count of bases not matched to a gene: 14. CDR3 residues: CATRLRRDRGDTGELFF. Written as DNA, the CDR3 is TGTGCCACACGGCTTAGGAGGGACAGGGGAGACACCGGGGAGCTGTTTTTT. The whole variable domain, filled in from reference TRBV2 and TRBJ2-2, reads EPEVTQTPSHQVTQMGQEVILRCVPISNHLYFYWYRQILGQKVEFLVSFYNNEISEKSEIFDDQFSVERPDGSNFTLKIRSTKLEDSAMYFCATRLRRDRGDTGELFFGEGSRLTVL.

This chain uses TRBV18 with TRBJ2-6; D is unclear. The CDR3 loop spans 16 amino acids. The V gene's germline CDR1 is KGHSH and CDR2 LQKENI. V lost 1 base to trimming and J lost 4 bases, with 11 bases between them. CDR3 amino acids: CASSPLRVAGANVLTF. In DNA, the CDR3 is TGTGCCAGCTCACCACTTCGGGTGGCCGGGGCCAACGTCCTGACTTTC.

This clone turned up a few times. One end of the junction fails to match germline, which may point to a read error. V gene TRBV28 combines with J gene TRBJ2-3; 9 bases agree with TRBD2. The CDR3 length is 12 residues. Germline CDR1 and CDR2: MDHEN and SYDVKM. The CDR3 protein is CETSGSTDTQYF. As DNA, the CDR3 is TGCGAGACTAGCGGAAGCACAGATACGCAGTATTTT.

V is TRBV5-1 and J is TRBJ2-3, with 10 bases aligning to TRBD2. This CDR3 contains 14 residues. CDR1 is SGHRS, CDR2 YFSETQ, per germline. Unmatched junction bases numbered 3, after V lost 7 bases and J lost 1 base. The chain's CDR3 is CASAGTSGTDTQYF. The CDR3 DNA sequence: TGCGCCAGCGCCGGGACTAGCGGCACAGATACGCAGTATTTT.

The chain recombines TRBV9 with TRBJ2-1, with 8 bases lining up with TRBD2. The germline gives CDR1 SGDLS, CDR2 YYNGEE. The CDR3 consists of 16 residues. The trim removed 4 bases at V and 7 bases at J, leaving 13 bases unmatched. The CDR3 loop reads CASSPRVAGTGNEQFF. The DNA for the CDR3 is TGTGCCAGCAGCCCCCGTGTAGCGGGAACAGGAAATGAGCAGTTCTTC.

This clone was observed once. V usage is TRBV4-2 and J usage is TRBJ2-3; TRBD1 matches 10 bases. Germline lookup yields CDR1 LGHNA and CDR2 YNFKEQ. V dropped 1 base and J dropped 2; count of bases not matched to a gene: 3. This CDR3 spans 16 amino acids. CDR3: CASSQAGQGFTDTQYF. The CDR3 DNA sequence: TGTGCCAGCAGCCAAGCGGGACAGGGGTTCACAGATACGCAGTATTTT.

This clone occurred many times. The chain employs TRBV4-3 and TRBJ2-3, with 8 positions matching TRBD1. CDR1 LGHNA and CDR2 YSLEER come from the germline V gene. Losses at the gene ends were 3 bases for V and 5 bases for J; bases not matched to a gene: 7. The CDR3 spans 15 residues. CDR3 loop: CASSQTGDPRDTQYF. For the CDR3, the DNA is TGCGCCAGCAGCCAGACAGGGGATCCCAGAGATACGCAGTATTTT.

This chain joins TRBV6-5 and TRBJ2-2; D gene unclear. V dropped 0 bases and J dropped 4 bases, with 9 bases sitting between them. This CDR3 comprises 15 residues. Germline V gene data show CDR1 as MNHEY and CDR2 as SVGAGI. In DNA form, the CDR3 reads TGTGCCAGCAGTTACTCGTTCCTCTCCACCGGGGAGCTGTTTTTT. It encodes CASSYSFLSTGELFF.

The genes are TRBV10-3 and TRBJ2-7; TRBD1 aligns across 12 bases. CDR3 length equals 15 residues. J was trimmed by 6 bases and V by 8 bases; bases with no gene match: 11. The germline V gene has CDR1 ENHRY and CDR2 SYGVKD. CDR3 bases: TGTGCCATCGGACGGTGGGGACAGGGGGCCACCGAGCAGTACTTC. Translation: CAIGRWGQGATEQYF.

The genes are TRBV6-6 and TRBJ2-6; no definite D call. Per the germline V gene, CDR1 is MNHNY and CDR2 is SVGAGI (reference sequence). Trimming took 2 bases from V and 1 from J, leaving 6 bases between them. The CDR3 sequence is 15 residues long. The CDR3 DNA sequence: TGTGCCAGCAGTTACGTACAGTCTGGGGCCAACGTCCTGACTTTC. Translating it yields CASSYVQSGANVLTF.

The rearrangement links TRBV4-3 to TRBJ2-3, with D perhaps matching TRBD2 (5 bases). Per germline, CDR1 LGHNA and CDR2 YSLEER. V was pared by 0 bases and J by 3 bases, with 13 bases between. CDR3 length: 16 amino acids. The CDR3 is CASSQDGVGLTDTQYF. The DNA for the CDR3 is TGCGCCAGCAGCCAAGACGGGGTAGGATTGACAGATACGCAGTATTTT.

This clone was counted a few times. The chain couples TRBV13 to TRBJ2-7, with TRBD2 matching 7 bases. The V and J ends lost 2 bases and 4 bases, in that order; junction bases with no gene match: 5. The V gene's germline CDR1 is PRHDT and CDR2 FYEKMQ (reference sequence). The CDR3 extends over 14 amino acids. Here the CDR3 reads CASSLRDYQYEQYF. The CDR3 DNA reads as TGTGCCAGCAGCTTAAGGGACTACCAATACGAGCAGTACTTC.

The chain recombines TRBV5-1 with TRBJ2-5; 7 positions agree with TRBD1. The J call may be incorrect, as the DNA end agrees better with TRBJ2-7. Germline CDR1 SGHRS, CDR2 YFSETQ. This CDR3 has 12 residues. In DNA, the CDR3 is TGCGCCAGCAGTAATTACAGGGGCGAGCAGTACTTC. It codes for CASSNYRGEQYF.

This clone was detected only a few times. The chain recombines TRBV7-9 with TRBJ2-1, with TRBD1 matching 8 bases. Trimming cost V 5 bases and J 4 bases; bases outside gene matches: 7. The CDR3 length is 15 residues. The germline CDR1 and CDR2 sequences are SEHNR and FQNEAQ (reference sequence). This CDR3 reads CASSRGQGWYNEQFF. The CDR3 coding sequence is TGTGCCAGCAGCAGAGGACAGGGCTGGTACAATGAGCAGTTCTTC.

The J gene is TRBJ1-4, the V gene TRBV28, with TRBD1 matching over 9 bases. The CDR3 spans 13 residues. Germline loops: CDR1 MDHEN, CDR2 SYDVKM. J was trimmed by 10 bases and V by 6 bases; bases with no gene match: 6. This CDR3 is CASRNLDRGKLFF. The CDR3 DNA follows: TGTGCCAGCAGAAACCTGGACAGGGGAAAACTGTTTTTT.

The sample holds a few counts of this clone. The chain couples TRBV18 to TRBJ2-3; D is possibly TRBD2 (5 bases). The length of the CDR3 is 18 residues. Between the trimmed V and J ends, which lost 4 bases and 1 base, there was a span of 21 bases. The V gene's germline CDR1 is KGHSH and CDR2 LQKENI. In nucleotides, the CDR3 is TGTGCCAGCTCACGAAATTCAGTGGACTCCGGGGGCACAGATACGCAGTATTTT. Translation gives CASSRNSVDSGGTDTQYF. Supplemented by reference TRBV18 and TRBJ2-3, the full variable domain reads NAGVMQNPRHLVRRRGQEARLRCSPMKGHSHVYWYRQLPEEGLKFMVYLQKENIIDESGMPKERFSAEFPKEGPSILRIQQVVRGDSAAYFCASSRNSVDSGGTDTQYFGPGTRLTVL.

The rearrangement uses TRBV29-1 and TRBJ2-7; the D gene is possibly TRBD1 (5 bases). V was pared by 6 bases and J by 3 bases, with 18 bases between. The germline V gene has CDR1 SQVTM and CDR2 ANQGSEA. The CDR3 totals 14 residues. For the CDR3, the DNA is TGCAGCGTCGCGACAGTGGGTACTTACTACGAGCAGTACTTC. As protein: CSVATVGTYYEQYF.

This clone was counted once. The rearrangement uses TRBV6-5 and TRBJ1-1, with D uncertain. The CDR3 contains 14 residues. V lost 2 bases and J lost 1, with 8 bases in between. From germline, CDR1 is MNHEY and CDR2 SVGAGI. In nucleotides, the CDR3 is TGTGCCAGCAGTTACGAGTCCTGGAACACTGAAGCTTTCTTT. Protein product: CASSYESWNTEAFF.

The V and J genes are TRBV5-1 and TRBJ2-1; perhaps TRBD1 as D (5 bases). The length of the CDR3 is 15 residues. Per the germline V gene, CDR1 is SGHRS and CDR2 is YFSETQ. V dropped 0 bases and J dropped 2 bases, with 9 bases sitting between them. CDR3 nucleotide sequence: TGCGCCAGCAGCTTGGATGGGGCGACCTACAATGAGCAGTTCTTC. Translated: CASSLDGATYNEQFF.

The V and J genes are TRBV25-1 and TRBJ1-1, with a weak D call TRBD1 (6 bases). Trimming pared 1 base from V and 4 bases from J, leaving 13 bases between. The CDR3 is 15 amino acids. Germline assignment: CDR1 MGHDK and CDR2 SYGVNS. The chain's CDR3 is CASSEFETGTTEAFF. The CDR3 nucleotides read TGTGCCAGCAGTGAATTCGAAACAGGGACCACTGAAGCTTTCTTT.

This clone was observed a handful of times. V and J are TRBV18 and TRBJ2-7; D is possibly TRBD2 (6 bases). Per germline, CDR1 KGHSH and CDR2 LQKENI. With 3 bases removed from V and 1 base from J, the gap between germline ends came to 13 bases. This CDR3 is 15 amino acids long. The CDR3 DNA sequence: TGTGCCAGCTCACCCTTTCGGGACTGGTCCTACGAGCAGTACTTC. This translates into CASSPFRDWSYEQYF.

The V call is TRBV7-9, the J call TRBJ2-1, with D uncertain. Germline CDR1 is SEHNR and CDR2 is FQNEAQ (reference sequence). This CDR3 spans 14 amino acids. The germline V and J ends were trimmed by 1 base and 3 bases, with 7 bases remaining between them. CDR3 bases: TGTGCCAGCAGCTTAGGTGGGCGCTACAATGAGCAGTTCTTC. Its translation: CASSLGGRYNEQFF.

The sample holds a few counts of this clone. The gene calls are TRBV5-1 and TRBJ2-7; possibly TRBD2 for D (5 bases). Germline loops: CDR1 SGHRS, CDR2 YFSETQ. Trimming took off 4 bases at V and 4 bases at J, with 15 bases between the two ends. The CDR3 runs 14 residues. This chain's CDR3 is CASSLTSGGYEQYF. The CDR3 nucleotides read TGCGCCAGCAGCCTTACTAGTGGCGGTTACGAGCAGTACTTC.

The chain couples TRBV9 to TRBJ2-5; 8 bases match TRBD2. The J segment lost 2 bases and the V segment lost 0 bases, leaving 9 bases of the junction unmatched. This CDR3 is built from 17 residues. Germline V CDR1 and CDR2: SGDLS, YYNGEE. CDR3 protein: CASSVGSGSLMQETQYF. As DNA, the CDR3 is TGTGCCAGCAGCGTAGGCAGCGGGAGCCTCATGCAAGAGACCCAGTACTTC.

This chain joins TRBV18 and TRBJ2-1, with TRBD2 matching 7 bases. The CDR3 length is 12 residues. Looked up from germline, CDR1 is KGHSH and CDR2 is LQKENI. J gave up 15 bases and V 2 bases, and 7 bases lay outside the gene matches. The CDR3 sequence: CASSPSGGSVFF. CDR3 DNA sequence: TGTGCCAGCTCACCATCGGGAGGAAGCGTGTTCTTC.

V and J are TRBV5-1 and TRBJ1-2; D may be TRBD1 (6 bases). The germline V gene has CDR1 SGHRS and CDR2 YFSETQ. CDR3 size: 14 residues. Trimming shortened V by 1 base and J by 8 bases, and 15 bases separated the two germline ends. DNA for the CDR3: TGCGCCAGCAGCTTGAGGACAGAGTATTTAGGCTACACCTTC. Protein sequence: CASSLRTEYLGYTF. Based on the CDR3 plus reference TRBV5-1 and TRBJ1-2, the full variable domain is KAGVTQTPRYLIKTRGQQVTLSCSPISGHRSVSWYQQTPGQGLQFLFEYFSETQRNKGNFPGRFSGRQFSNSRSEMNVSTLELGDSALYLCASSLRTEYLGYTFGSGTRLTVV.

This clone was counted only a few times. The V gene is TRBV7-9, the J gene TRBJ1-6; D not resolved. This CDR3 contains 15 residues. Trimming removed 5 bases at V and 6 bases at J, with 14 bases between. The V gene's germline CDR1 is SEHNR and CDR2 FQNEAQ (reference sequence). CDR3 nucleotides: TGTGCCAGCAGCCGGACGACGGGGATTAATTCACCCCTCCACTTT. It codes for CASSRTTGINSPLHF.

The V gene is TRBV7-8, the J gene TRBJ2-1; TRBD1 matches at 9 bases. V dropped 3 bases and J dropped 3; count of bases not matched to a gene: 6. Per germline, CDR1 SGHVS and CDR2 FQNEAQ. This CDR3 comprises 16 residues. The CDR3 reads CASSFLQGAYYNEQFF. Here the CDR3 DNA reads TGTGCCAGCAGCTTTTTACAGGGGGCCTACTACAATGAGCAGTTCTTC. The variable domain in full, with the rest retrieved from reference TRBV7-8 and TRBJ2-1, is GAGVSQSPRYKVAKRGQDVALRCDPISGHVSLFWYQQALGQGPEFLTYFQNEAQLDKSGLPSDRFFAERPEGSVSTLKIQRTQQEDSAVYLCASSFLQGAYYNEQFFGPGTRLTVL.

This clone occurred a few times. The CDR3 spells CASSPQAQDGELFF. The CDR3 nucleotides are TGTGCCAGCTCACCACAGGCACAGGACGGGGAGCTGTTTTTT. This chain links TRBV18 with TRBJ2-2; weak D call: TRBD1 (5 bases). This CDR3 has 14 amino acids. The germline V gene has CDR1 KGHSH and CDR2 LQKENI. Deletions cut 1 base from V and 7 bases from J, with 10 bases between. The complete variable domain, with remaining parts taken from reference TRBV18 and TRBJ2-2, reads NAGVMQNPRHLVRRRGQEARLRCSPMKGHSHVYWYRQLPEEGLKFMVYLQKENIIDESGMPKERFSAEFPKEGPSILRIQQVVRGDSAAYFCASSPQAQDGELFFGEGSRLTVL.